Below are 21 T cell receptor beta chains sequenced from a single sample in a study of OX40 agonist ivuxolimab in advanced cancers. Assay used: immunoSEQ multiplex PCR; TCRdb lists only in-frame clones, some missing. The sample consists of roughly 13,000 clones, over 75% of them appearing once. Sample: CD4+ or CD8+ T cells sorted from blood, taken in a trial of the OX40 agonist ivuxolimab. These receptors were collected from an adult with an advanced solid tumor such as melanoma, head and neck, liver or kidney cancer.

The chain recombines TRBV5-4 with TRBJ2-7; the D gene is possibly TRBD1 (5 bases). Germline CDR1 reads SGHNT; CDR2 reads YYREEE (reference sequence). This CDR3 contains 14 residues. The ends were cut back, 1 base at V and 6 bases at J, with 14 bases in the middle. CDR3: CASSLSGSGLEQYF. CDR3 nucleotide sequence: TGTGCCAGCAGCTTGTCCGGGTCAGGGCTCGAGCAGTACTTC.

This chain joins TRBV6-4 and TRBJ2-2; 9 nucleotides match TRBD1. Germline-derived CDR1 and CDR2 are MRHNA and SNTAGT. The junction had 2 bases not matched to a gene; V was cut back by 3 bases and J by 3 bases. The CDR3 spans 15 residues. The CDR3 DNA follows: TGTGCCAGCAGTGAAGGGGACAGGGACACCGGGGAGCTGTTTTTT. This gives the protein CASSEGDRDTGELFF.

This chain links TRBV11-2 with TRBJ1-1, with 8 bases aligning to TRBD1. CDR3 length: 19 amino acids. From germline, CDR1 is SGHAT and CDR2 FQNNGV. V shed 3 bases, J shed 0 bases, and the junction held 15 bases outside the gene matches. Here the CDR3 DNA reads TGTGCCAGCAGCTTTACGTGGGGCACGACAGGGGTTATGAACACTGAAGCTTTCTTT. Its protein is CASSFTWGTTGVMNTEAFF.

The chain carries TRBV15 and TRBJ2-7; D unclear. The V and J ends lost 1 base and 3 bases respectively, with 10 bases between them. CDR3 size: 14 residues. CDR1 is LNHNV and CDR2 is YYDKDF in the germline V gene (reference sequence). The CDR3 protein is CATSRGAGNYEQYF. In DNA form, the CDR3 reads TGTGCCACCAGCAGAGGAGCCGGAAACTACGAGCAGTACTTC.

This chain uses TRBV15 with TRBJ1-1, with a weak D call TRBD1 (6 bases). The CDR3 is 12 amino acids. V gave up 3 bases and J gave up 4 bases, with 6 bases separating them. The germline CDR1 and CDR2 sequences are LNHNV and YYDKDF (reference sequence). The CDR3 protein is CATSRTGTEAFF. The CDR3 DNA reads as TGTGCCACCAGCAGGACAGGCACTGAAGCTTTCTTT. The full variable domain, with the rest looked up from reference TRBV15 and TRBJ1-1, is DAMVIQNPRYQVTQFGKPVTLSCSQTLNHNVMYWYQQKSSQAPKLLFHYYDKDFNNEADTPDNFQSRRPNTSFCFLDIRSPGLGDTAMYLCATSRTGTEAFFGQGTRLTVV.

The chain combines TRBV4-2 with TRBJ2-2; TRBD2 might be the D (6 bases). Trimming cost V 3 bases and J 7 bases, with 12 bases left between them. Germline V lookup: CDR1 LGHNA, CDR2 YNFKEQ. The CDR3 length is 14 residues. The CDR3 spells CASSQEGFNGELFF. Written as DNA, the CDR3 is TGTGCCAGCAGCCAGGAGGGGTTTAACGGGGAGCTGTTTTTT.

In DNA, the CDR3 is TGTGCCAGCAGCTTAGAGGCGGTGTACGAGCAGTACTTC. Amino acids: CASSLEAVYEQYF. The chain employs TRBV7-6 and TRBJ2-7; D ambiguous. V lost 1 base and J lost 4, with 8 bases in between. Per germline, CDR1 SGHVS and CDR2 FNYEAQ. This CDR3 is built from 13 residues.

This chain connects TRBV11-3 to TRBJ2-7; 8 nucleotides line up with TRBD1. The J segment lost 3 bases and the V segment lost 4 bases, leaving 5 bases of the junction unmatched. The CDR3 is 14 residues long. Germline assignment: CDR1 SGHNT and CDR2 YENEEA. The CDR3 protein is CASSSGQGLYEQYF. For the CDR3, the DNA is TGTGCCAGCAGCTCAGGACAGGGCCTCTACGAGCAGTACTTC.

The CDR3, as DNA: TGTGCCAGCAGCACAGGAGACCCCTCTGGGGCCAACGTCCTGACTTTC. This translates into CASSTGDPSGANVLTF. This sequence joins TRBV6-7 and TRBJ2-6; TRBD1 might be the D (5 bases). TRBV6-7 is an open reading frame whose function is uncertain. The CDR3 is 16 amino acids. Between the trimmed V and J ends, which lost 6 bases and 0 bases, there was a span of 12 bases.

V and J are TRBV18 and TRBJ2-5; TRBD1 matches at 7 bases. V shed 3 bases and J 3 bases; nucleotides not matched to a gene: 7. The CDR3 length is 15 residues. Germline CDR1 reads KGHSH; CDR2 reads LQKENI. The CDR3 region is CASSPPGQFEETQYF. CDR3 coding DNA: TGTGCCAGCTCACCTCCGGGACAGTTCGAAGAGACCCAGTACTTC.

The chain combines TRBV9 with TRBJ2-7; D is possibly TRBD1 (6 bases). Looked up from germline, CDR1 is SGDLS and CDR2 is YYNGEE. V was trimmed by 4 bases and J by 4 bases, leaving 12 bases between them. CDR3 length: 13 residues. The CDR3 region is CASSPRGKYEQYF. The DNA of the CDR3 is TGTGCCAGCAGCCCGAGGGGGAAGTACGAGCAGTACTTC.

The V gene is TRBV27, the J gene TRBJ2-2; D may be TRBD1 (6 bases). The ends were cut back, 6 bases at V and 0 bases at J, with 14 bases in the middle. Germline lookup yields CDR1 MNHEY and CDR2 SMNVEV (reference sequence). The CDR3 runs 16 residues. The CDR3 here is CASRQGGAANTGELFF. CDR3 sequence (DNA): TGTGCCAGCAGACAAGGGGGTGCCGCGAACACCGGGGAGCTGTTTTTT.

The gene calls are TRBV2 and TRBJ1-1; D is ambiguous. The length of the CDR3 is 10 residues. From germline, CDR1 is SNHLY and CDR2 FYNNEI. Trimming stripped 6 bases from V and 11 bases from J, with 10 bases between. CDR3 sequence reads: CASRGEVAFF. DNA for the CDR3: TGTGCCAGCAGGGGAGAGGTGGCTTTCTTT.

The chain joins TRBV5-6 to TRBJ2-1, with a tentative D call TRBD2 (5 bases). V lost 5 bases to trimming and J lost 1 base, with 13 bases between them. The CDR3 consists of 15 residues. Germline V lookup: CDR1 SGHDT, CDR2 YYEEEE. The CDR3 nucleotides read TGTGCCAGCAGTTTCGAAGCGGTTTCCTACAATGAGCAGTTCTTC. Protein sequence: CASSFEAVSYNEQFF.

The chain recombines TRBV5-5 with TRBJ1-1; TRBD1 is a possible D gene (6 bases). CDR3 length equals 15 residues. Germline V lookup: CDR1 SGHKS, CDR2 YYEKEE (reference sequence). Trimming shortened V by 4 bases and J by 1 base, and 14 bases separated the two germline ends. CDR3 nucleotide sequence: TGTGCCAGCAGCCCTTACAGGGTCCAGAACACTGAAGCTTTCTTT. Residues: CASSPYRVQNTEAFF.

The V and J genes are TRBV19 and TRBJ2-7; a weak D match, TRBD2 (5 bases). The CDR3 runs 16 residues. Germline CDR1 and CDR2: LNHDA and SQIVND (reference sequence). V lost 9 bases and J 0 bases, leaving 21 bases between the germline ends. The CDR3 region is CARHPRGAEDSYEQYF. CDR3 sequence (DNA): TGTGCCAGGCACCCGCGAGGAGCGGAGGACTCCTACGAGCAGTACTTC.

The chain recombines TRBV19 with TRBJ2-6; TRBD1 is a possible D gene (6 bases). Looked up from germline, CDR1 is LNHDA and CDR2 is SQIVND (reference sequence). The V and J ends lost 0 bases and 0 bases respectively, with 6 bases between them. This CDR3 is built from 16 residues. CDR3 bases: TGTGCCAGTAGTATAGACAGGGGCTCTGGGGCCAACGTCCTGACTTTC. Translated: CASSIDRGSGANVLTF.

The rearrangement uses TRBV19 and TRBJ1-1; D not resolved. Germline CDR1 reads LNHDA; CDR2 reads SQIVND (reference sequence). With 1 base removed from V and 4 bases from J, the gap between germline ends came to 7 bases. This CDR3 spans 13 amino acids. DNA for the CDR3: TGTGCCAGTAGTATAGGGGAGGTCACTGAAGCTTTCTTT. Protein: CASSIGEVTEAFF.

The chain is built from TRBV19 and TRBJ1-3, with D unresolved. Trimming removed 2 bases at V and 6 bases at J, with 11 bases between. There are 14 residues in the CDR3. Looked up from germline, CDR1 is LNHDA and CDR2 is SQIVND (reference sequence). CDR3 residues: CASSIMGRQNTIYF. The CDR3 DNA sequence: TGTGCCAGTAGTATAATGGGGAGGCAAAACACCATATATTTT. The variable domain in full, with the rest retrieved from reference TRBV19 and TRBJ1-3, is DGGITQSPKYLFRKEGQNVTLSCEQNLNHDAMYWYRQDPGQGLRLIYYSQIVNDFQKGDIAEGYSVSREKKESFPLTVTSAQKNPTAFYLCASSIMGRQNTIYFGEGSWLTVV.

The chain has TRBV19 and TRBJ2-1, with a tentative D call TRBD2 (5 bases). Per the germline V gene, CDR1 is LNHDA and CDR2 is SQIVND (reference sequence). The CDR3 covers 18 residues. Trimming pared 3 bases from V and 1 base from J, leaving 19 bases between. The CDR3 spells CASSISTSTSGSYNEQFF. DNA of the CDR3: TGTGCCAGTAGTATTTCGACATCTACCTCGGGGTCCTACAATGAGCAGTTCTTC.

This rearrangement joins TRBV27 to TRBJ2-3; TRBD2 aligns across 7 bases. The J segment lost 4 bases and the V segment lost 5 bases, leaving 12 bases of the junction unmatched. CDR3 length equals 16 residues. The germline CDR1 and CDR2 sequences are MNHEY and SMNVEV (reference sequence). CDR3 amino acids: CASSPGGSGVSDTQYF. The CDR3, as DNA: TGTGCCAGCAGTCCCGGGGGGAGCGGGGTGTCAGATACGCAGTATTTT.